These 21 T cell receptor beta chains originate from one sample sequenced in a study of beta chain features in type 1 diabetes. Investigators reverse transcribed all isolated RNA, so they sequenced expressed TCRB transcripts. Sequencing was performed with immunoSEQ multiplex PCR; in TCRdb, only in-frame clones are kept and a portion is missing. The table shows roughly 350,000 clones, with 9.5% to 11% occurring only once. The sequenced sample was naive CD4+ T cells from blood. The receptors originated from a woman aged 30 to 39 in good health.

The chain has TRBV30 and TRBJ2-7, with 8 bases identical to TRBD1. Germline trimming cut 2 bases from V and 4 bases from J; bases unmatched to any gene: 10. CDR3 length: 15 residues. Germline V CDR1 and CDR2: GTSNPN, SVGIG (reference sequence). Written as DNA, the CDR3 is TGTGCCTGGAGTCCTACCGGGACAGGAAAATACGAGCAGTACTTC. This translates into CAWSPTGTGKYEQYF. Combining the CDR3 with reference TRBV30 and TRBJ2-7 gives the whole variable domain SQTIHQWPATLVQPVGSPLSLECTVEGTSNPNLYWYRQAAGRGLQLLFYSVGIGQISSEVPQNLSASRPQDRQFILSSKKLLLSDSGFYLCAWSPTGTGKYEQYFGPGTRLTVT.

V usage is TRBV7-2 and J usage is TRBJ1-2, with 9 bases identical to TRBD1. V shed 5 bases, J shed 4 bases, and the junction held 5 bases outside the gene matches. Germline CDR1 and CDR2: SGHTA and FQGNSA. The CDR3 sequence is 14 residues long. The CDR3 reads CASSNPGQGYGYTF. CDR3 bases: TGTGCCAGCAGCAATCCGGGACAGGGCTATGGCTACACCTTC.

This rearrangement joins TRBV7-2 to TRBJ2-5, with D unclear. This CDR3 is 14 amino acids long. From germline, CDR1 is SGHTA and CDR2 FQGNSA. V was trimmed by 1 base and J by 5 bases, leaving 11 bases between them. The CDR3 sequence is CASSLVAFGETQYF. CDR3 DNA: TGTGCCAGCAGCTTAGTAGCTTTTGGGGAGACCCAGTACTTC.

This clone was detected a few times. The chain combines TRBV19 with TRBJ2-5; D is undetermined. Trimming pared 6 bases from V and 4 bases from J, leaving 12 bases between. The CDR3 has 13 residues. Germline assignment: CDR1 LNHDA and CDR2 SQIVND (reference sequence). The CDR3 DNA is TGTGCCAGTAGATTGGGCGTCTCAGAGACCCAGTACTTC. Its protein is CASRLGVSETQYF.

This clone was observed a few times. The J gene is TRBJ2-7, the V gene TRBV7-9; D is undetermined. The CDR3 spans 14 residues. Germline V CDR1 and CDR2: SEHNR, FQNEAQ (reference sequence). Trimming removed 5 bases at V and 0 bases at J, with 11 bases between. CDR3 nucleotide sequence: TGTGCCAGCAGCGCCGACACCCTCTCCTACGAGCAGTACTTC. It encodes CASSADTLSYEQYF.

This clone was seen a few times. The chain recombines TRBV18 with TRBJ1-5; D remains unclear. The length of the CDR3 is 16 residues. V was pared by 3 bases and J by 5 bases, with 17 bases between. CDR1 and CDR2 from the germline V gene are KGHSH and LQKENI. The CDR3 here is CASSPFTAGSDQPQHF. The CDR3 nucleotides are TGTGCCAGCTCACCCTTCACGGCGGGGAGCGATCAGCCCCAGCATTTT.

The chain links TRBV5-1 to TRBJ2-1; 9 bases align to TRBD2. The CDR3 spans 17 residues. Germline CDR1 and CDR2: SGHRS and YFSETQ. V was pared by 4 bases and J by 0 bases, with 8 bases of the junction left unmatched. This CDR3 is CASSTSGGLSSYNEQFF. In DNA, the CDR3 is TGCGCCAGCAGCACCAGCGGGGGGCTGAGCTCCTACAATGAGCAGTTCTTC.

Only a few counts were recorded for this clone. The chain recombines TRBV7-2 with TRBJ1-2; D is undetermined. CDR1 is SGHTA and CDR2 is FQGNSA in the germline V gene. CDR3 length: 15 amino acids. Trimming stripped 1 base from V and 0 bases from J, with 9 bases between. Written as DNA, the CDR3 is TGTGCCAGCAGCTTAGTTACAGAAGCTAACTATGGCTACACCTTC. This sequence encodes CASSLVTEANYGYTF.

The V and J genes are TRBV9 and TRBJ2-5; tentative D call: TRBD2 (5 bases). The germline V gene encodes CDR1 SGDLS and CDR2 YYNGEE. The V and J ends lost 2 bases and 1 base respectively, with 9 bases between them. This CDR3 is built from 14 residues. The CDR3 loop reads CASSVGLGQETQYF. The CDR3 DNA reads as TGTGCCAGCAGCGTCGGACTGGGCCAAGAGACCCAGTACTTC.

The DNA for the CDR3 is TGTGCCTGGAGGGCCAGGGCGGATAATGAAAAACTGTTTTTT. Its protein is CAWRARADNEKLFF. This sequence joins TRBV30 and TRBJ1-4; perhaps TRBD1 as D (5 bases). CDR1 and CDR2 from the germline V gene are GTSNPN and SVGIG (reference sequence). V lost 3 bases, J lost 4 bases, and 12 bases lay in between. The CDR3 consists of 14 residues.

The CDR3 protein is CASSFLGALPYGYTF. CDR3 coding DNA: TGTGCCAGCAGCTTCTTGGGGGCCCTTCCCTATGGCTACACCTTC. The rearrangement joins TRBV7-2 to TRBJ1-2; a possible D gene is TRBD1 (6 bases). The CDR3 extends over 15 amino acids. Germline CDR1 and CDR2: SGHTA and FQGNSA. Trimming shortened V by 3 bases and J by 4 bases, and 15 bases separated the two germline ends.

This clone was detected only a few times. The J gene is TRBJ2-7, the V gene TRBV19, with a possible D match to TRBD1 (6 bases). This CDR3 is built from 17 residues. Looked up from germline, CDR1 is LNHDA and CDR2 is SQIVND (reference sequence). Trimming stripped 5 bases from V and 2 bases from J, with 22 bases between. This CDR3 reads CASSLTAQGKGAYEQYF. DNA of the CDR3: TGTGCCAGTAGTCTCACAGCACAGGGAAAGGGCGCCTACGAGCAGTACTTC. The full variable domain, rest sourced from reference TRBV19 and TRBJ2-7, is DGGITQSPKYLFRKEGQNVTLSCEQNLNHDAMYWYRQDPGQGLRLIYYSQIVNDFQKGDIAEGYSVSREKKESFPLTVTSAQKNPTAFYLCASSLTAQGKGAYEQYFGPGTRLTVT.

There are a few counts of this clone. The chain is built from TRBV27 and TRBJ2-3; D is perhaps TRBD2 (5 bases). V dropped 2 bases and J dropped 0 bases, with 9 bases sitting between them. In germline, CDR1 is MNHEY, CDR2 SMNVEV (reference sequence). The CDR3 runs 15 residues. DNA of the CDR3: TGTGCCAGCAGTTTAGGCGGGCCCAGCACAGATACGCAGTATTTT. It translates to CASSLGGPSTDTQYF.

V gene TRBV7-3 combines with J gene TRBJ2-3, with 12 nucleotides matching TRBD1. Trimming removed 4 bases from V and 2 bases from J; junction bases left unmatched: 13. CDR1 and CDR2 (germline): SGHTA, FQGTGA. The CDR3 consists of 19 residues. The CDR3 sequence: CASSSSRDRGREFTDTQYF. The CDR3 DNA is TGTGCCAGCAGCTCGTCCCGGGACAGGGGGCGCGAATTCACAGATACGCAGTATTTT.

This clone occurred a few times. The chain employs TRBV7-9 and TRBJ2-7; a weak D match, TRBD1 (5 bases). This CDR3 comprises 11 residues. Germline values: CDR1 SEHNR, CDR2 FQNEAQ (reference sequence). The V end lost 5 bases, the J end lost 6 bases, and 8 bases lay between the germline ends. The CDR3 DNA is TGTGCCAGCAGCCTCGACAGCGAGCAGTACTTC. Amino acid sequence: CASSLDSEQYF.

The J gene is TRBJ2-7, the V gene TRBV5-4; 14 nucleotides line up with TRBD2. In germline, CDR1 is SGHNT, CDR2 YYREEE (reference sequence). This CDR3 has 16 residues. V dropped 4 bases and J dropped 3; count of bases not matched to a gene: 6. The CDR3 reads CASSPGLAGGHYEQYF. As DNA, the CDR3 is TGTGCCAGCAGCCCTGGACTAGCGGGAGGTCACTACGAGCAGTACTTC.

The chain carries TRBV5-4 and TRBJ1-4; weak D call: TRBD1 (5 bases). CDR3 length equals 16 residues. V lost 5 bases and J 8 bases, leaving 22 bases between the germline ends. Germline CDR1 and CDR2: SGHNT and YYREEE (reference sequence). CDR3 region: CASRRSGGTGGEKLFF. The CDR3 DNA is TGTGCCAGCAGGCGGTCCGGGGGGACGGGCGGGGAAAAACTGTTTTTT.

This clone occurred a few times. The gene calls are TRBV6-5 and TRBJ2-2, with D perhaps matching TRBD1 (5 bases). The germline CDR1 and CDR2 sequences are MNHEY and SVGAGI. This CDR3 has 15 residues. The ends were cut back, 5 bases at V and 0 bases at J, with 10 bases in the middle. The CDR3, as DNA: TGTGCCAGCAGTAGGACACGGGCGAACACCGGGGAGCTGTTTTTT. As protein: CASSRTRANTGELFF.

This clone appeared a few times. This chain joins TRBV9 and TRBJ2-3; 8 bases agree with TRBD2. This CDR3 has 15 amino acids. Trimming at V came to 0 bases and at J to 0 bases, leaving 0 bases not matched to a gene. Germline CDR1 is SGDLS and CDR2 is YYNGEE. CDR3 DNA: TGTGCCAGCAGCGTAGCGGGAGGGAGCACAGATACGCAGTATTTT. Translated, it gives CASSVAGGSTDTQYF.

The gene calls are TRBV2 and TRBJ2-3, with D perhaps TRBD2 (5 bases). The CDR3 is 12 residues long. The germline V gene encodes CDR1 SNHLY and CDR2 FYNNEI. V was clipped by 6 bases and J by 5 bases, with 9 bases between them. The CDR3 DNA is TGTGCCAGCAGAAAAGGAGGAGATACGCAGTATTTT. Protein product: CASRKGGDTQYF.

This clone has more than one count but fewer than ten. J is TRBJ1-3 and V is TRBV11-1; a possible D gene is TRBD1 (6 bases). The CDR3 has 16 residues. Germline V CDR1 and CDR2: SGHAT, FQDESV (reference sequence). V was shortened by 4 bases and J by 2 bases, with 15 bases between the two germline ends. This CDR3 is CASSSSPGTTGNTIYF. The DNA for the CDR3 is TGTGCCAGCAGCTCTAGTCCCGGGACAACTGGAAACACCATATATTTT.